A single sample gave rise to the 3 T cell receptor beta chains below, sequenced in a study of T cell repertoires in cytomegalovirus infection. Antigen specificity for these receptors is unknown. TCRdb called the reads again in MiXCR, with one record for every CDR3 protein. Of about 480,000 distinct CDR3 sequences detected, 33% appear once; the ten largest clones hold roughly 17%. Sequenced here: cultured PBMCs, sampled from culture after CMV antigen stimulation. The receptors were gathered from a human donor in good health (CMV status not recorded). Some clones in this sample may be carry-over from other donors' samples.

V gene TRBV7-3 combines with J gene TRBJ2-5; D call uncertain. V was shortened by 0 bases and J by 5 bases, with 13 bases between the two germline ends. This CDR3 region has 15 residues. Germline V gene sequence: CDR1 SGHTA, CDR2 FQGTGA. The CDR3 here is CASSLTSAIGETQYF. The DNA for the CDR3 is TGTGCCAGCAGCTTAACGTCTGCCATTGGGGAGACCCAGTACTTC.

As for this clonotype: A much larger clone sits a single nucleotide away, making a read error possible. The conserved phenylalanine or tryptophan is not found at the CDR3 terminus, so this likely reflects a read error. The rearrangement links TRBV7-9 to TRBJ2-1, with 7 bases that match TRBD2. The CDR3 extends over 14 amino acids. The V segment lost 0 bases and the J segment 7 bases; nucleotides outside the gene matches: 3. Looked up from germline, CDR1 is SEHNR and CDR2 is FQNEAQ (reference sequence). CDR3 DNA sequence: TGTGCCAGCAGCTTAGCGGGAGGGCCAAATGAGCAGTTCTTA. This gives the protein CASSLAGGPNEQFL.

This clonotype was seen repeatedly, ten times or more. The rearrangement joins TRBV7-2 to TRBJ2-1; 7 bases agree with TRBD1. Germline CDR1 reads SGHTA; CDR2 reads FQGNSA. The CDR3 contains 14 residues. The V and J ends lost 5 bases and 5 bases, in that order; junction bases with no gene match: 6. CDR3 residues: CASSTRTGDNEQFF. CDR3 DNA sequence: TGTGCCAGCAGCACCCGAACAGGGGACAATGAGCAGTTCTTC.